These 14 T cell receptor beta chains originate from one sample sequenced in a study of response to subunit inactivated influenza vaccine. TCRdb re-called the RT-PCR reads through MiXCR, storing one row per CDR3 protein. The sample holds about 700,000 distinct CDR3 sequences, around 14% seen once. The material sequenced was PBMCs from blood, taken 14 to 15 days before vaccination. Receptors originate from a middle-aged man who received an inactivated influenza vaccine.

The rearrangement links TRBV3-1 to TRBJ2-1, with 7 bases identical to TRBD2. The J segment lost 5 bases and the V segment lost 4 bases, leaving 8 bases of the junction unmatched. The germline V gene encodes CDR1 LGHDT and CDR2 YNNKEL (reference sequence). This CDR3 has 15 residues. The DNA for the CDR3 is TGTGCCAGCAGCCCTCGACTAGCATTGAACAATGAGCAGTTCTTC. Protein product: CASSPRLALNNEQFF.

The chain links TRBV12-3 or TRBV12-4 to TRBJ1-5, with D tentatively TRBD1 (6 bases). Trimming removed 1 base at V and 3 bases at J, with 10 bases between. This CDR3 spans 15 amino acids. This CDR3 reads CASSLGQGNNQPQHF. The CDR3 DNA follows: TGTGCCAGCAGTTTAGGGCAGGGGAACAATCAGCCCCAGCATTTT.

The genes are TRBV27 and TRBJ2-3; TRBD2 matches at 11 bases. Germline V gives CDR1 MNHEY, CDR2 SMNVEV (reference sequence). The ends lost 5 bases at V and 6 bases at J; junction bases unmatched: 10. The CDR3 has 16 residues. CDR3 in DNA: TGTGCCAGCAGTCCAGGGTGGGGGACTAGCGGCGATACGCAGTATTTT. Amino acids: CASSPGWGTSGDTQYF.

The sample holds many counts of this clonotype. V usage is TRBV28 and J usage is TRBJ2-1; no reliable D call. The CDR3 length is 16 residues. From germline, CDR1 is MDHEN and CDR2 SYDVKM. V was cut by 7 bases and J by 0 bases, with 16 bases left in between. CDR3 sequence reads: CASTKIRALSYNEQFF. The CDR3 coding sequence is TGTGCCAGCACCAAAATCCGCGCTCTCTCCTACAATGAGCAGTTCTTC.

This clonotype was seen more than once but under ten times. The V and J genes are TRBV5-1 and TRBJ2-1, with TRBD2 as a possible D gene (7 bases). Germline V gene data show CDR1 as SGHRS and CDR2 as YFSETQ. Trimming shortened V by 5 bases and J by 1 base, and 13 bases separated the two germline ends. The CDR3 has 15 amino acids. CDR3 amino acids: CASRPRGGSYNEQFF. DNA of the CDR3: TGCGCCAGCAGGCCGAGGGGGGGTTCCTACAATGAGCAGTTCTTC.

This clonotype showed up just a few times. The chain carries TRBV7-9 and TRBJ2-7; D may be TRBD2 (6 bases). The CDR3 covers 12 residues. V lost 1 base, J lost 8 bases, and 9 bases lay in between. Germline assignment: CDR1 SEHNR and CDR2 FQNEAQ (reference sequence). CDR3 in DNA: TGTGCCAGCAGCTTAGAAGGAGGGCAGCAGTACTTC. Its translation: CASSLEGGQQYF.

This clonotype was picked up many times. The chain employs TRBV4-2 and TRBJ1-4; D possibly corresponds to TRBD1 (5 bases). The CDR3 contains 16 residues. CDR1 is LGHNA, CDR2 YNFKEQ, per germline. V was shortened by 2 bases and J by 6 bases, with 16 bases between the two germline ends. The CDR3 DNA reads as TGTGCCAGCAGCCAACCCTTCGGGCTAGGGGATGAAAAACTGTTTTTT. It specifies CASSQPFGLGDEKLFF.

About this clonotype: At one of its ends the junction is not consistent with the germline gene, which may arise from a read error. The rearrangement uses TRBV4-3 and TRBJ2-7, with D perhaps TRBD1 or TRBD2 (5 bases each). CDR3 length: 15 residues. The V gene's germline CDR1 is LGHNA and CDR2 YSLEER. CDR3 sequence (DNA): TGCGCCAGAAGCCAGGTTGATGCGAGGGGCTACGAGCAGTACTTC. It encodes CARSQVDARGYEQYF.

The V gene is TRBV24-1, the J gene TRBJ2-7; 7 nucleotides match TRBD2. CDR1 KGHDR and CDR2 SFDVKD come from the germline V gene. Trimming cost V 4 bases and J 9 bases; bases outside gene matches: 8. The CDR3 runs to 13 residues. The CDR3 reads CATSEGGTGRQYF. The CDR3 bases are TGTGCCACCAGTGAGGGGGGGACCGGAAGGCAGTACTTC.

The chain couples TRBV6-1 to TRBJ2-5, with a possible D match to TRBD2 (5 bases). Trimming took 6 bases from V and 5 from J, leaving 16 bases between them. The CDR3 loop spans 14 amino acids. Per the germline V gene, CDR1 is MNHNS and CDR2 is SASEGT. CDR3 amino acids: CASSRDFEGETQYF. For the CDR3, the DNA is TGTGCCAGCAGCCGGGATTTTGAAGGGGAGACCCAGTACTTC.

This clonotype came up many times. The CDR3: CASSLGTGRGTEAFF. The CDR3 DNA reads as TGCGCCAGCAGCTTGGGGACAGGGAGGGGCACTGAAGCTTTCTTT. The chain links TRBV5-1 to TRBJ1-1; 8 nucleotides match TRBD1. The V and J ends lost 0 bases and 4 bases, in that order; junction bases with no gene match: 5. Germline-derived CDR1 and CDR2 are SGHRS and YFSETQ. The CDR3 consists of 15 residues.

The V call is TRBV20-1, the J call TRBJ2-7; 8 nucleotides agree with TRBD1. This CDR3 is built from 13 residues. CDR1 is DFQATT, CDR2 SNEGSKA, per germline (reference sequence). V dropped 3 bases and J dropped 1; count of bases not matched to a gene: 2. CDR3 loop: CSASRGLSYEQYF. The CDR3 DNA is TGCAGTGCTAGCAGGGGGCTATCCTACGAGCAGTACTTC.

J is TRBJ2-6 and V is TRBV6-2 or TRBV6-3; 8 bases match TRBD1. Trimming at V came to 5 bases and at J to 0 bases, leaving 15 bases not matched to a gene. The CDR3 runs to 20 residues. Germline CDR1 reads MNHEY; CDR2 reads SVGEGT. The CDR3 region has the DNA TGTGCCAGCAGTCCGTACACACAGGGGGGATCTTCCTCTGGGGCCAACGTCCTGACTTTC. It encodes CASSPYTQGGSSSGANVLTF.

The chain employs TRBV4-3 and TRBJ2-1, with 9 bases matching TRBD2. Per germline, CDR1 LGHNA and CDR2 YSLEER. V gave up 0 bases and J gave up 5 bases; unmatched junction bases: 8. This CDR3 has 17 amino acids. This chain's CDR3 is CASSQERGGEGNNEQFF. DNA of the CDR3: TGCGCCAGCAGCCAAGAACGCGGGGGGGAAGGAAACAATGAGCAGTTCTTC.